These 6 T cell receptor beta chains originate from one sample sequenced in a study of blood T cell repertoires in COVID-19. Generated by immunoSEQ multiplex PCR, the TCRdb table keeps only in-frame clones and is missing some. The table has around 110,000 clones, around four fifths seen once; the top ten hold over 6%. Sequencing used peripheral blood. These receptors all come from a man between 65 and 80 years old with active or convalescent COVID-19.

The chain carries TRBV30 and TRBJ1-2; 7 bases fit TRBD1. The V segment lost 0 bases and the J segment 7 bases; nucleotides outside the gene matches: 8. The CDR3 runs 14 residues. Germline assignment: CDR1 GTSNPN and CDR2 SVGIG (reference sequence). For the CDR3, the DNA is TGTGCCTGGAGTGTACGCAGGGGGATCGCTGGCTACACCTTC. It codes for CAWSVRRGIAGYTF.

This chain uses TRBV24-1 with TRBJ2-1; D is possibly TRBD2 (6 bases). Germline values: CDR1 KGHDR, CDR2 SFDVKD. This CDR3 is 17 amino acids long. Trimming shortened V by 4 bases and J by 0 bases, and 15 bases separated the two germline ends. The CDR3 DNA reads as TGTGCCACCAGTGACCCAAGGGCGGGGAGCTCCTACAATGAGCAGTTCTTC. This codes for CATSDPRAGSSYNEQFF.

V and J are TRBV7-2 and TRBJ2-1, with unresolved D. V lost 5 bases, J lost 0 bases, and 11 bases lay in between. There are 15 residues in the CDR3. Looked up from germline, CDR1 is SGHTA and CDR2 is FQGNSA. The chain's CDR3 is CASSTAAHSYNEQFF. The CDR3, as DNA: TGTGCCAGCAGCACCGCAGCGCACTCCTACAATGAGCAGTTCTTC.

V is TRBV5-4 and J is TRBJ2-1, with 13 positions matching TRBD2. This CDR3 has 18 amino acids. With V trimmed by 5 bases and J by 0 bases, 8 bases remained unmatched. The germline V gene has CDR1 SGHNT and CDR2 YYREEE (reference sequence). CDR3 sequence (DNA): TGTGCCAGCAGACAGGGACTAGCGGGGCCGAGCTCCTACAATGAGCAGTTCTTC. Protein product: CASRQGLAGPSSYNEQFF.

This chain links TRBV6-2 or TRBV6-3 with TRBJ2-3, with TRBD2 matching over 10 bases. V dropped 2 bases and J dropped 9; count of bases not matched to a gene: 23. This CDR3 has 20 residues. Per the germline V gene, CDR1 is MNHEY and CDR2 is SVGEGT. The CDR3 sequence: CASSYLPAGYEREGRDTQYF. CDR3 sequence (DNA): TGTGCCAGCAGTTACCTACCGGCCGGATATGAGCGGGAGGGAAGGGACACGCAGTATTTT.

The rearrangement uses TRBV7-9 and TRBJ2-3; 7 nucleotides match TRBD1. There are 11 residues in the CDR3. The junction had 2 bases not matched to a gene; V was cut back by 11 bases and J by 3 bases. Germline lookup yields CDR1 SEHNR and CDR2 FQNEAQ (reference sequence). CDR3 loop: CAGGQTDTQYF. The DNA for the CDR3 is TGTGCCGGGGGACAGACAGATACGCAGTATTTT.